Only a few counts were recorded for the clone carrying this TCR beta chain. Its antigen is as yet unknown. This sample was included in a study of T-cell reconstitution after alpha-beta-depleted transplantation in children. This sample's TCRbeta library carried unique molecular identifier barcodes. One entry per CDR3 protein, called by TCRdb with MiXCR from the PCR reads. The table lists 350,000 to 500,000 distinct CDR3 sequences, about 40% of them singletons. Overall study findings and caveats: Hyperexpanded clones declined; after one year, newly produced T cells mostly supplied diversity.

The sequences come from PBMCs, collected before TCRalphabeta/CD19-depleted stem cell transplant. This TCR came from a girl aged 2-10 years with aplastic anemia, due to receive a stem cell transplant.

The chain's CDR3 is CASSYPSGNQPQHF. The CDR3 region has the DNA TGTGCCAGCAGTTACCCAAGCGGAAATCAGCCCCAGCATTTT. The chain carries TRBV6-5 and TRBJ1-5; no definite D call. V was pared by 2 bases and J by 4 bases, with 9 bases between. Germline V lookup: CDR1 MNHEY, CDR2 SVGAGI. The CDR3 loop spans 14 amino acids.